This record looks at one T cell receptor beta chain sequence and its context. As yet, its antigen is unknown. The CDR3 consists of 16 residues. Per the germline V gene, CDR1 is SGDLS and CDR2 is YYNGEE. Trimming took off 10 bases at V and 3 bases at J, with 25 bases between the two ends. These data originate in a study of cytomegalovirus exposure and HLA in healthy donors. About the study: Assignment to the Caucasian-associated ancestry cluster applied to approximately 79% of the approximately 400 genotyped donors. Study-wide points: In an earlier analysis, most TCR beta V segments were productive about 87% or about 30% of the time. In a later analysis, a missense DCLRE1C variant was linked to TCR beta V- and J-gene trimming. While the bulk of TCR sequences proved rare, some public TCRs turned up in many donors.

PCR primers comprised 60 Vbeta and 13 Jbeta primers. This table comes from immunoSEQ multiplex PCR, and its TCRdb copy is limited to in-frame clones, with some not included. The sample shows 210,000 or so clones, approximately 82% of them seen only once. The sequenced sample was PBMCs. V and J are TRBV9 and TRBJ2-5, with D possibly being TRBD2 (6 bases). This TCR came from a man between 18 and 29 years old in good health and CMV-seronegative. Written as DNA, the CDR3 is TGTGCCCGAACCAATACCCCTCGGAGGGAAGAAGAGACCCAGTACTTC. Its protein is CARTNTPRREEETQYF.